This T cell receptor (beta chain) was recovered during a study of cytomegalovirus exposure and HLA in healthy donors. CDR3 length: 17 amino acids. With 3 bases clipped from V and 0 bases from J, the junction kept 6 bases outside the gene matches. Germline CDR1 reads SGDLS; CDR2 reads YYNGEE. The PCR used 60 Vbeta and 13 Jbeta primers. Clones were read by immunoSEQ multiplex PCR, and TCRdb kept only the in-frame ones, dropping some. The data hold about 160,000 clones, with about 75% observed a single time. J is TRBJ2-1 and V is TRBV9; 10 bases are shared with TRBD2. This TCR came from a female donor in good health and CMV-seronegative. Sequencing input: PBMCs. For the CDR3, the DNA is TGTGCCAGCAGCGCCTCAGCGGGGGGGAGCTCCTACAATGAGCAGTTCTTC. It translates to CASSASAGGSSYNEQFF.